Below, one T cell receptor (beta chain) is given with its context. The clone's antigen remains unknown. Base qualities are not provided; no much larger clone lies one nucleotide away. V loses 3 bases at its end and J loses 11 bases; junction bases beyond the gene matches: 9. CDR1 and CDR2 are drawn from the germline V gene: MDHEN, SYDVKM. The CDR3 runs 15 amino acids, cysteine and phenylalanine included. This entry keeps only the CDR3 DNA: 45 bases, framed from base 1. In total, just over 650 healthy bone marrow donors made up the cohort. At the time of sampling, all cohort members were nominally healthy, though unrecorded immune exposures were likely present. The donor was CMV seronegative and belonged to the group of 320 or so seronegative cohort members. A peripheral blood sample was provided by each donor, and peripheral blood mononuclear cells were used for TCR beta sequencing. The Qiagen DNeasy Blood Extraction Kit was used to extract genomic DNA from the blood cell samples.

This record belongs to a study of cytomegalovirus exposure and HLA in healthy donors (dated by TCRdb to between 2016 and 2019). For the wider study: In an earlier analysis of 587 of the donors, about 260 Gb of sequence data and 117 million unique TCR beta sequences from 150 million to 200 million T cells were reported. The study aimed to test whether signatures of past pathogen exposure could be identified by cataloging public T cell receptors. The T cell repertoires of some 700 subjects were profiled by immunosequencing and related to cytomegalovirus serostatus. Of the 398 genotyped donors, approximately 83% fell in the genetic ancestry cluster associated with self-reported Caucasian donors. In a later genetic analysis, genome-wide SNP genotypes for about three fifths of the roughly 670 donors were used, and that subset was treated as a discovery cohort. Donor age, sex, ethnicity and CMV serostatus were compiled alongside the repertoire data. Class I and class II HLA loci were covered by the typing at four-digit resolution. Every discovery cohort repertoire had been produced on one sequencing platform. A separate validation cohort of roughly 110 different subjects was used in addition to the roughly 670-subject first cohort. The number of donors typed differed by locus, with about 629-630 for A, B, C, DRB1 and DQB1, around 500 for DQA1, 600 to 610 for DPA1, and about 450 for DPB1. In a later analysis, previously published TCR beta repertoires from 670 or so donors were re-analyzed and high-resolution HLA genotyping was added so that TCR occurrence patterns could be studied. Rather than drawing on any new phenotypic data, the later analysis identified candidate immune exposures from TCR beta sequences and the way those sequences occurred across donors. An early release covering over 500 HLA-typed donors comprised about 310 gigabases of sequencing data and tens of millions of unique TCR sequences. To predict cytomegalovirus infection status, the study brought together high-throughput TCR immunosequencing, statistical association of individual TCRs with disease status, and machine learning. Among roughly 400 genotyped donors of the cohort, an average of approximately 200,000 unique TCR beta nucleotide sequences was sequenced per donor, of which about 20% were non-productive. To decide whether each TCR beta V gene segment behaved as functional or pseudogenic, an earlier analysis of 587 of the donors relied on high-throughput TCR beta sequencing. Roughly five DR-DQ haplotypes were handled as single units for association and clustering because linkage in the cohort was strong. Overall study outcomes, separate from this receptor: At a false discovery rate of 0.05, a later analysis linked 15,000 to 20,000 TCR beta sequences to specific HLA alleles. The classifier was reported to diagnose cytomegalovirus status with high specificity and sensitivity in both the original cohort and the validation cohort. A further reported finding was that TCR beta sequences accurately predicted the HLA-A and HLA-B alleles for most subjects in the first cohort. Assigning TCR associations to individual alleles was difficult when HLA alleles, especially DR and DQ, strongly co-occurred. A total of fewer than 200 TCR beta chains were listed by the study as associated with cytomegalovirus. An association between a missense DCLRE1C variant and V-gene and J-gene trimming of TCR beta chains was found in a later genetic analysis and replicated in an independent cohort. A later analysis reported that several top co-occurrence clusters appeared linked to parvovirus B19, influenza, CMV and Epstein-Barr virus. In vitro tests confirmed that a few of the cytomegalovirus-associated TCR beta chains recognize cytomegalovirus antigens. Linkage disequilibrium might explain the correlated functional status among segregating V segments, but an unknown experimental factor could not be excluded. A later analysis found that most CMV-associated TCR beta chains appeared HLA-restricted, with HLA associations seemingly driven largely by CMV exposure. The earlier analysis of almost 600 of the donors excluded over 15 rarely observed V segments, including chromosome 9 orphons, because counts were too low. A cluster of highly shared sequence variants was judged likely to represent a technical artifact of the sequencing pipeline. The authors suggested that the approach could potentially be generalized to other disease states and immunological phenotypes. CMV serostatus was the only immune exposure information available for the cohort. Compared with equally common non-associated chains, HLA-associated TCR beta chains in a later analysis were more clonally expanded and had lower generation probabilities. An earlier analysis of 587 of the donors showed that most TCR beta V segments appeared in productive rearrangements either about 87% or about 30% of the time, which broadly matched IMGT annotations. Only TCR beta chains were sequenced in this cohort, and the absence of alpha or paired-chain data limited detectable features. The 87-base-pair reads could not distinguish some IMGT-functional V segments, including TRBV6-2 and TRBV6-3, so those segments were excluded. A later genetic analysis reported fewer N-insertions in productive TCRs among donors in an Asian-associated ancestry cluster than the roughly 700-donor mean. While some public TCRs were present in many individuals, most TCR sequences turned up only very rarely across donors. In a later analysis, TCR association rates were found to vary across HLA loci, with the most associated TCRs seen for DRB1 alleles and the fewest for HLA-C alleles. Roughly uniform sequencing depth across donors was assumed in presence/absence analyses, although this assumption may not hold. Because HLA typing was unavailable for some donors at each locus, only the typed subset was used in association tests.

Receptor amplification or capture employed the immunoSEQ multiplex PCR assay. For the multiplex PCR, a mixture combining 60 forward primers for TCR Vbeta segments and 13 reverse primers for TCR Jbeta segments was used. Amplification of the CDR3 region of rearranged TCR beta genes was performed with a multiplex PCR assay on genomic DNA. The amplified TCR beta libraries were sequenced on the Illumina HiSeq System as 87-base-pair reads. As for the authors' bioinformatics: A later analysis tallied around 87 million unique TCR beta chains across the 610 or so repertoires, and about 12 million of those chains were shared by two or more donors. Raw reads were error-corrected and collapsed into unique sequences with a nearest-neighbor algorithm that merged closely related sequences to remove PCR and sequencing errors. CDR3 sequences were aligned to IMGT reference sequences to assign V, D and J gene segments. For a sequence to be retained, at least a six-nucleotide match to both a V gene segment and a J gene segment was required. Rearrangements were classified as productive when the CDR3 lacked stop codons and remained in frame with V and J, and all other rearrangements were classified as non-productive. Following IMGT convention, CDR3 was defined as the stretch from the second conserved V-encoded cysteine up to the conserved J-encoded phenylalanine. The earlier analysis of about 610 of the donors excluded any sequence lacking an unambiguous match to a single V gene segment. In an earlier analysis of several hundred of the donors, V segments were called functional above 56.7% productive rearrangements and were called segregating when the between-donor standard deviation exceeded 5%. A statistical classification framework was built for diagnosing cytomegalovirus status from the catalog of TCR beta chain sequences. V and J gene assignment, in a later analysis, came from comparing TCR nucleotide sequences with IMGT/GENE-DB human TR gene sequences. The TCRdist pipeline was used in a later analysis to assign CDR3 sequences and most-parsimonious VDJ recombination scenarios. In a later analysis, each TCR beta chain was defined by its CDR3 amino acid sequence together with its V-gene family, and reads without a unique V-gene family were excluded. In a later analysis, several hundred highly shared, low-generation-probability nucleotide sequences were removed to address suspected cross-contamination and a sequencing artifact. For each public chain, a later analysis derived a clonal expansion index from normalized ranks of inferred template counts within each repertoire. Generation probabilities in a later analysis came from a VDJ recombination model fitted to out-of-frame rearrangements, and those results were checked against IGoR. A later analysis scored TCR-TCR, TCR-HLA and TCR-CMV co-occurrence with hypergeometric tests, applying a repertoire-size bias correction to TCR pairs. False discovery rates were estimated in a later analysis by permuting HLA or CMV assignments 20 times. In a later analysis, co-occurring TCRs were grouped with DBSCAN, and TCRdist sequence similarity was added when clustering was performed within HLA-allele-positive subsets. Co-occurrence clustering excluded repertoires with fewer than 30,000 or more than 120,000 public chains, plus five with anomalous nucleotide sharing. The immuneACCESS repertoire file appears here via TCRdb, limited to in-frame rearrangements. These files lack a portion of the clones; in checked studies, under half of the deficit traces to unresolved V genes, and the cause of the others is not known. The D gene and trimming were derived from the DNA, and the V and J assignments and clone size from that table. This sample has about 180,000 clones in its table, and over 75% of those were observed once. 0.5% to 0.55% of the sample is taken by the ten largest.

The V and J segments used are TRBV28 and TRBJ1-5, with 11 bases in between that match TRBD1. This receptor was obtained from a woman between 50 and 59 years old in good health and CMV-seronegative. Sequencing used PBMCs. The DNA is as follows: TGTGCCAGCAGTTTGGGGGACAGGGGGACTATAGCCCAGCATTTT. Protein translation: CASSLGDRGTIAQHF. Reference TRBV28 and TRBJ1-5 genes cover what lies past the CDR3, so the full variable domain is DVKVTQSSRYLVKRTGEKVFLECVQDMDHENMFWYRQDPGLGLRLIYFSYDVKMKEKGDIPEGYSVSREKKERFSLILESASTNQTSMYLCASSLGDRGTIAQHFGDGTRLSIL.